This T cell receptor (beta chain) was obtained from a study of blood T cell repertoires in COVID-19. Looking at the study overall: T cells, B-cell-depleted T cells, or PBMCs provided the cDNA or gDNA that served as material.

Data came from immunoSEQ multiplex PCR; TCRdb stores just in-frame clones and leaves some out. Among approximately 38,000 clones listed, about 85% were seen once. The Seattle site enrolled patients during active infection and followed them longitudinally. V gave up 0 bases and J gave up 5 bases; unmatched junction bases: 13. There are 18 residues in the CDR3. CDR1 is SGHDT, CDR2 YYEEEE, per germline. The sample taken for sequencing was peripheral blood. The V and J genes are TRBV5-6 and TRBJ2-2; 7 bases map to TRBD1. The clonotype was recovered from a man in his sixties with COVID-19, enrolled during active disease. The DNA of the CDR3 is TGTGCCAGCAGCTTGGCCACAGGGGCCCTAAGAGATACCGGGGAGCTGTTTTTT. This gives the protein CASSLATGALRDTGELFF.